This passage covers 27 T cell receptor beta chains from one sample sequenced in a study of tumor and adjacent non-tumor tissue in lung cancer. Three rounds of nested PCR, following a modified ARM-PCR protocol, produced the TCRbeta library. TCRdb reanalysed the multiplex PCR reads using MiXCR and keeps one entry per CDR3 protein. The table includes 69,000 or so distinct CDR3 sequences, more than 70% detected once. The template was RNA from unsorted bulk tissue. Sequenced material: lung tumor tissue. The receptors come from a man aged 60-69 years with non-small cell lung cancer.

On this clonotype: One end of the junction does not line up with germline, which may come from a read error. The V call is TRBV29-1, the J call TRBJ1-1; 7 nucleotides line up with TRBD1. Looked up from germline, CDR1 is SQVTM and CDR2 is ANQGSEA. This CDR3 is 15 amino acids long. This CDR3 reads CSGQQGWGMNTEALF. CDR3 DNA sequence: TGCAGCGGTCAACAGGGGTGGGGGATGAACACTGAAGCTCTCTTT.

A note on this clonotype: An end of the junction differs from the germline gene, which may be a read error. The CDR3 nucleotides read TGTGCCATCAGCTTACCAGGGGACGAGGAGCAGTACTTC. Translation: CAISLPGDEEQYF. This sequence joins TRBV7-8 and TRBJ2-7, with a tentative D call TRBD1 (6 bases). The CDR3 has 13 amino acids. The germline gives CDR1 SGHVS, CDR2 FQNEAQ.

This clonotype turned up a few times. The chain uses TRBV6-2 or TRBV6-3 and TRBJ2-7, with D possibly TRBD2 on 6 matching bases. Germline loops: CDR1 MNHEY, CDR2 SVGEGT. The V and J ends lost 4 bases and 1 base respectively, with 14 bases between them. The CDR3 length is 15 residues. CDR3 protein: CASSFLAPNSYEQYF. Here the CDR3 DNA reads TGTGCCAGCAGTTTCCTAGCGCCCAATTCCTACGAGCAGTACTTC.

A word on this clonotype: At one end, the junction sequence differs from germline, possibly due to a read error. The CDR3 sequence is CASSRGGYDYTF. The DNA of the CDR3 is TGTGCCAGCAGTAGGGGGGGCTATGACTACACATTC. The V and J genes are TRBV12-3 or TRBV12-4 and TRBJ1-2; D is perhaps TRBD1 (6 bases). The CDR3 totals 12 residues.

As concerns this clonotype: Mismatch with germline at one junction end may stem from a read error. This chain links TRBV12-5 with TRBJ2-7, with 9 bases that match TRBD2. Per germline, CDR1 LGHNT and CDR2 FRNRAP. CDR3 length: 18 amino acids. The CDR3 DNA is TGTACTAGTGGTTTGGATAAATCGAGACTAGCGGCTTCCTACGAGCAGTACTTC. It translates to CTSGLDKSRLAASYEQYF.

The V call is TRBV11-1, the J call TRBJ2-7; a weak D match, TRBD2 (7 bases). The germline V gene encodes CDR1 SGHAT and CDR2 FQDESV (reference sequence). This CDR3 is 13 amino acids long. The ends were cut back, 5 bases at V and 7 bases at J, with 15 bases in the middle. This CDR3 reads CASSPRGAEEQYF. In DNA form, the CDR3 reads TGTGCCAGCAGCCCACGGGGGGCGGAGGAGCAGTACTTC.

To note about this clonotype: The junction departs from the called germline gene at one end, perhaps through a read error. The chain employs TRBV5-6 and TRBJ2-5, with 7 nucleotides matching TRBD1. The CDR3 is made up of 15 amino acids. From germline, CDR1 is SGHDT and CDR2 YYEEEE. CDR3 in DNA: TGTGCCAGCAGGCTTCGGGACAGCCGTTGGAGGACCCGGTACTTC. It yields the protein CASRLRDSRWRTRYF.

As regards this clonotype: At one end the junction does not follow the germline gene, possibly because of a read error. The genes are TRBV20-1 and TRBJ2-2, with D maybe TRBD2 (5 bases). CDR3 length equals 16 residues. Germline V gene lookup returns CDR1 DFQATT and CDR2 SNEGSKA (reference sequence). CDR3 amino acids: CSARHRLEANTGELLF. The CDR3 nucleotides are TGCAGTGCTAGACATCGACTGGAGGCCAACACCGGGGAGTTGCTTTTT.

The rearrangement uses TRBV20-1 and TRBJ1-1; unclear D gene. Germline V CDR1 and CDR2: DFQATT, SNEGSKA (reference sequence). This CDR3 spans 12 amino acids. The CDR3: CSSTLGSTEAFF. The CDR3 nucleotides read TGCAGCAGTACCCTCGGGAGCACTGAAGCTTTCTTT.

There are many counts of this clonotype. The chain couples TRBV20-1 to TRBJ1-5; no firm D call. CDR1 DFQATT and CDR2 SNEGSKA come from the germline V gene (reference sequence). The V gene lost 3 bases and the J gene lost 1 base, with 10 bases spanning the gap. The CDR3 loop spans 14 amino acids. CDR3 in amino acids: CSASLGGSNQPQHF. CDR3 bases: TGCAGTGCTAGCCTGGGTGGAAGCAATCAGCCCCAGCATTTT.

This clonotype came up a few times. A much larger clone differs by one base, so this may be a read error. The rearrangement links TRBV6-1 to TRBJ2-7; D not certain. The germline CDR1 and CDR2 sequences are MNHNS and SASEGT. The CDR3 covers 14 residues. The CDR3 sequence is CASTAGLSYYEQYF. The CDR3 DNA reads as TGTGCATCTACGGCCGGGCTTTCTTACTACGAGCAGTACTTC.

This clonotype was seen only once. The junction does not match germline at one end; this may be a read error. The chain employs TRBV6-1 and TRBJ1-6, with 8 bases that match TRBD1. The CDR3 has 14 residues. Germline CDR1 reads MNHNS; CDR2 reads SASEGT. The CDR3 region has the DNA TGTGCCACCACTACAGGGGGTTATAAATCACCCCTCCACTTT. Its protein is CATTTGGYKSPLHF.

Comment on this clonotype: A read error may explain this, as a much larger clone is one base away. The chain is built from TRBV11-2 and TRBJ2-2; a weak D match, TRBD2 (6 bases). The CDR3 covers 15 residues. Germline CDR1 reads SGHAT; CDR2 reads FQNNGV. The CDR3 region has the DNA TGTGCCAGCAGCGTGGGACTCGCGAACACCGGGGAGCTGTTATTT. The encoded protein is CASSVGLANTGELLF.

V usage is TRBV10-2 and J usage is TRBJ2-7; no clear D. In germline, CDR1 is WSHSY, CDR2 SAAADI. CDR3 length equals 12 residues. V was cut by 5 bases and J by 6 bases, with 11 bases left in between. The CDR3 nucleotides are TGCGCCAGCAGTACAGTTGAGCTCGAGCAGTACTTC. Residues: CASSTVELEQYF.

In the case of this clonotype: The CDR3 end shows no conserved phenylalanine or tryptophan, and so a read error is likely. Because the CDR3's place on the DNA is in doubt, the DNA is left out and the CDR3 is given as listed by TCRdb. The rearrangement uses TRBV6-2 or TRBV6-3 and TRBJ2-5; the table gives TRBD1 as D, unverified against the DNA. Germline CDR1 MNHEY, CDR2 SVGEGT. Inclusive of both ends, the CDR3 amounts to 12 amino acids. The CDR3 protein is CATGAIHETRYS.

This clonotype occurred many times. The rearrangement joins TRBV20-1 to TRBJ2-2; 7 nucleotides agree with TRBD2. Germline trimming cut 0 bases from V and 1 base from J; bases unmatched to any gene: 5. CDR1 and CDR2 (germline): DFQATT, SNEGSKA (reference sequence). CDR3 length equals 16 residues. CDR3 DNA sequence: TGCAGTGCTAGAGACCCCGGGACTATGAACACCGGGGAGCTGTTTTTT. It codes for CSARDPGTMNTGELFF.

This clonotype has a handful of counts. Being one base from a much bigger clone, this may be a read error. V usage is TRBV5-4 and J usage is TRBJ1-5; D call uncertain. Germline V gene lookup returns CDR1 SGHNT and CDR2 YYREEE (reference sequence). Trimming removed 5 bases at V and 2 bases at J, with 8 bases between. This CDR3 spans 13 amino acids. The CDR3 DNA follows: TGTGCCAGCAGTAAGGGCGGCAATCAGCCCCAGCATTTT. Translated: CASSKGGNQPQHF.

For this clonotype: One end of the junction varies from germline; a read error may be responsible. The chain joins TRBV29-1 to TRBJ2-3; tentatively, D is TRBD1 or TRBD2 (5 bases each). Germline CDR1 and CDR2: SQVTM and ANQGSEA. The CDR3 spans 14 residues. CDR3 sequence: CSVEVGETTDMQYF. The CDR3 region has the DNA TGCAGCGTTGAAGTTGGGGAGACGACAGATATGCAGTATTTT.

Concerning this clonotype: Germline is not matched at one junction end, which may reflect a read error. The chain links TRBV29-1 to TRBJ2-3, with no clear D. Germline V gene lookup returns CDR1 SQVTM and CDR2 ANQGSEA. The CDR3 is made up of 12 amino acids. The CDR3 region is CSVVSVADTHYF. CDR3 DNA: TGCAGCGTGGTTTCGGTGGCGGATACGCACTATTTT.

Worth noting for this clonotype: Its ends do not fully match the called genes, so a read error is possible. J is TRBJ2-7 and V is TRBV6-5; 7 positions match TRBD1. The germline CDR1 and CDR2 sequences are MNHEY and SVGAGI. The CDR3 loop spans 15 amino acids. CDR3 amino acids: CAGSYGAGQVYERYF. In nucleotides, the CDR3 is TGTGCCGGCAGTTACGGGGCTGGACAGGTTTACGAGCGGTACTTT.

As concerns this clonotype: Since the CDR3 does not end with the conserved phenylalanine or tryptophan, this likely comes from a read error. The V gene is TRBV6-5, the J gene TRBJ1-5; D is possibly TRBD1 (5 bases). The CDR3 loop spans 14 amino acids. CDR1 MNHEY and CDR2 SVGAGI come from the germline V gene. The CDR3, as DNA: TGTGCCAGCAGTTATTCGGGGGGTAATCAGGCCCAGCATTCT. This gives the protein CASSYSGGNQAQHS.

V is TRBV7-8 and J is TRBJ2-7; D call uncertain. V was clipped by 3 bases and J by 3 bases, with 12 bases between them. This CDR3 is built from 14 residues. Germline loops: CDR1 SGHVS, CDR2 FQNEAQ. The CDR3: CASSFEYKLYEQYF. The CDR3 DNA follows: TGTGCCAGCAGCTTCGAGTACAAACTCTACGAGCAGTACTTC.

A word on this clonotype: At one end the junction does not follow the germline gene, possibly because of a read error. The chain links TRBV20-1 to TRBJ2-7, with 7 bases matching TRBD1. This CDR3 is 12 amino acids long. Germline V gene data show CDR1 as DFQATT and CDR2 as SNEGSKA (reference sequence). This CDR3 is CSARDRLNEQYF. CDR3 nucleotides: TGCAGTGCGAGGGACAGACTCAACGAGCAGTACTTT.

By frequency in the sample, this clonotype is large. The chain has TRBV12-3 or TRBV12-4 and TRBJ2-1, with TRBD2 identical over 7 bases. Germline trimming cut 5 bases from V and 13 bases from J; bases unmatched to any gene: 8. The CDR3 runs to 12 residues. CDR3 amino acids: CASSPGLKGQFF. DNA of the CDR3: TGTGCCAGCAGTCCGGGACTAAAGGGACAGTTCTTC.

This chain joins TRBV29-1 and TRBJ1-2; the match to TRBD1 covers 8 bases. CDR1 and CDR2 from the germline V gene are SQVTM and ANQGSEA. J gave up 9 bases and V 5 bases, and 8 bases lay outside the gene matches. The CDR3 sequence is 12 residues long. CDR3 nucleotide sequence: TGCAGCGTTATACAGGGGGTGATTAGCTACACCTTC. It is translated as CSVIQGVISYTF.

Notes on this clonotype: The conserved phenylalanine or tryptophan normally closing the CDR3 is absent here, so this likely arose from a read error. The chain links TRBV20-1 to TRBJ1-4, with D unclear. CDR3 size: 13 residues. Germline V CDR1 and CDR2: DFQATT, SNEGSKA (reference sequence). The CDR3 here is CSDRELVGEKLFY. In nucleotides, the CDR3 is TGCAGTGATAGAGAGCTCGTCGGTGAAAAACTGTTTTAT.

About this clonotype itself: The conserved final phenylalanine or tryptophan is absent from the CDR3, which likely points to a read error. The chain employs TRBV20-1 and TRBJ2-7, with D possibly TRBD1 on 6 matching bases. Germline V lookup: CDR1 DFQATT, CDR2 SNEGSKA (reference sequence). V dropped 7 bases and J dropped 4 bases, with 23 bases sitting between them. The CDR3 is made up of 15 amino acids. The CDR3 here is CSVSPSHRVEYEQYL. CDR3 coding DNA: TGCAGTGTTAGTCCCTCCCACAGGGTAGAGTACGAGCAGTACCTC.